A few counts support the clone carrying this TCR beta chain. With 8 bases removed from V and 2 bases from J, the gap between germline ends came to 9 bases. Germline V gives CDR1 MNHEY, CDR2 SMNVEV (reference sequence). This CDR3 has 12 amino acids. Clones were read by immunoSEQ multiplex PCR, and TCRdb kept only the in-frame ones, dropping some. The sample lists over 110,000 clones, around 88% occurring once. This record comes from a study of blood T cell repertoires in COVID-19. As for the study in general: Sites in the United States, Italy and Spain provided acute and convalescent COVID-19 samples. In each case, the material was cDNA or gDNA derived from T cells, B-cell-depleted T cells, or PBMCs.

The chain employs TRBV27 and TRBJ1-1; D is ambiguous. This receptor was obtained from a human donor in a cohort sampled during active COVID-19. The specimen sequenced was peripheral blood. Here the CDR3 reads CASRFGNTEAFF. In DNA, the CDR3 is TGTGCCAGCCGATTCGGTAACACTGAAGCTTTCTTT.